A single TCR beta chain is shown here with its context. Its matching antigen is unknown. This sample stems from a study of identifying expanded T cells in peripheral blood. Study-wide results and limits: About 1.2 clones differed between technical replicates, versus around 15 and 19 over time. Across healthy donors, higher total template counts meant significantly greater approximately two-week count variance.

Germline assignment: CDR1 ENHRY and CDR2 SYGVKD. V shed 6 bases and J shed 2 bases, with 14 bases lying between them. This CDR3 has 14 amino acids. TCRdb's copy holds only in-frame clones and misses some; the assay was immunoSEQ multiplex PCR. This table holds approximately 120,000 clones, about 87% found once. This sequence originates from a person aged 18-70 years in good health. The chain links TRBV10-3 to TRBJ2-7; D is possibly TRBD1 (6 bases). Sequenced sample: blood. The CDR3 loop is CAISTQQGTYEQYF. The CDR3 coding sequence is TGTGCCATCAGCACACAACAGGGAACCTACGAGCAGTACTTC.